This TCR beta chain came from a study of blood T cell repertoires in COVID-19. As for the study in general: The analysed material was cDNA or gDNA that came from T cells, B-cell-depleted T cells, or PBMCs.

Germline CDR1 reads LGHNA; CDR2 reads YNFKEQ. V shed 1 base, J shed 2 bases, and the junction held 8 bases outside the gene matches. The CDR3 loop spans 17 amino acids. Libraries were prepared by immunoSEQ multiplex PCR; TCRdb keeps only in-frame clonotypes and omits some of them. Among fewer than 110,000 clones listed, around four fifths were seen once. This receptor was obtained from a man between 65 and 80 years old with acute or convalescent COVID-19. The source material was peripheral blood. V and J are TRBV4-2 and TRBJ2-1, with 7 bases identical to TRBD1. The CDR3 spells CASSQGPGQSPYNEQFF. The DNA for the CDR3 is TGTGCCAGCAGCCAAGGACCGGGACAGAGCCCCTACAATGAGCAGTTCTTC.